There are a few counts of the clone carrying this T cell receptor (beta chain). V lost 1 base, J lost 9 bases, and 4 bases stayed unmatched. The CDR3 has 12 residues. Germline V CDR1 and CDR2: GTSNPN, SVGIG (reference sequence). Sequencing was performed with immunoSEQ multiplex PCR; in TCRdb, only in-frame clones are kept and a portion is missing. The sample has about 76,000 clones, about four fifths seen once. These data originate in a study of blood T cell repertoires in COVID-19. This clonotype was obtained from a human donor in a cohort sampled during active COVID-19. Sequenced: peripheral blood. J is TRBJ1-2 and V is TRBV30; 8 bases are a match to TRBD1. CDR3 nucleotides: TGTGCCTGGAGTGATGGACAGGGTAGCTACACCTTC. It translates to CAWSDGQGSYTF.